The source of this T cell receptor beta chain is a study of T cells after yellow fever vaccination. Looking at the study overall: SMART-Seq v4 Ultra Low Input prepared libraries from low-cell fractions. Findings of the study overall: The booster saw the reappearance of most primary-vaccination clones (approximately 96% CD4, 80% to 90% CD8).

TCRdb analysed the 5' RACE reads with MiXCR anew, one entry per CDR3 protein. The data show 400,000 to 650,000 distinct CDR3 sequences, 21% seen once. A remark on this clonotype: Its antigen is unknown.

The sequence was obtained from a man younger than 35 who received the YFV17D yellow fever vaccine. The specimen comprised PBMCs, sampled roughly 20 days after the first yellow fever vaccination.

The CDR3 reads CASSPNPSDTQYF. DNA of the CDR3: TGTGCCAGCTCACCAAACCCGTCGGATACGCAGTATTTT. The chain is built from TRBV18 and TRBJ2-3; unclear D gene. V lost 2 bases and J 6 bases, leaving 9 bases between the germline ends. The germline CDR1 and CDR2 sequences are KGHSH and LQKENI. The CDR3 is 13 residues long.